The rows below give T cell receptor beta chains drawn from one sample of a study of technical replicates of blood from several donors. Sequencing used immunoSEQ multiplex PCR; TCRdb keeps in-frame clones, though not all of them. In the table there are roughly 70,000 clones, 91% of which are singletons. Sequencing input: PBMCs. These TCRs come from a human donor in good health. Some clones in this sample may be carry-over from other donors' samples. Both conserved end residues are trimmed from each CDR3. The D gene is left open where the match is weak.

D gene: .
J gene: TRBJ2-1
V gene: TRBV4-3
CDR3 length: 14
CDR3 protein: ASSQAGVESYNEQF

D gene: .
J gene: TRBJ2-2
V gene: TRBV5-4
CDR3 length: 14
CDR3 protein: ASRDSSAGVGGELF

D gene: .
J gene: TRBJ1-5
V gene: TRBV7-9
CDR3 length: 10
CDR3 protein: ASSKGDQPQH

D gene: .
J gene: TRBJ1-1
V gene: TRBV7-2
CDR3 length: 10
CDR3 protein: ASSPRDGEAF

D gene: TRBD2
J gene: TRBJ2-3
V gene: TRBV9
CDR3 length: 14
CDR3 protein: ASSLRTSGGADTQY

D gene: TRBD1
J gene: TRBJ1-2
V gene: TRBV19
CDR3 length: 13
CDR3 protein: ASSQGQGASYGYT

D gene: .
J gene: TRBJ1-2
V gene: TRBV6-1
CDR3 length: 12
CDR3 protein: ASSETGGGHGYT

D gene: .
J gene: TRBJ2-3
V gene: TRBV4-2
CDR3 length: 14
CDR3 protein: ASSQEDSPSTDTQY

D gene: TRBD1
J gene: TRBJ1-2
V gene: TRBV7-2
CDR3 length: 10
CDR3 protein: ASSTTGVSYT

D gene: .
J gene: TRBJ1-2
V gene: TRBV7-2
CDR3 length: 10
CDR3 protein: ASSVGEYGYT

D gene: .
J gene: TRBJ1-1
V gene: TRBV19
CDR3 length: 13
CDR3 protein: ASQRRGDYDTEAF

D gene: .
J gene: TRBJ2-5
V gene: TRBV30
CDR3 length: 11
CDR3 protein: AWSVRVRETQY

D gene: TRBD1
J gene: TRBJ1-6
V gene: TRBV7-9
CDR3 length: 15
CDR3 protein: ASSSTGTGLVGSPLH

D gene: .
J gene: TRBJ1-2
V gene: TRBV29-1
CDR3 length: 14
CDR3 protein: SVQPQAGSSFYGYT

D gene: .
J gene: TRBJ2-1
V gene: TRBV19
CDR3 length: 11
CDR3 protein: ASSLGGYNEQF

D gene: .
J gene: TRBJ2-1
V gene: TRBV9
CDR3 length: 13
CDR3 protein: ASSAPAPQVDEQF

D gene: .
J gene: TRBJ1-2
V gene: TRBV19
CDR3 length: 10
CDR3 protein: ASSPSGYGYT

D gene: .
J gene: TRBJ2-7
V gene: TRBV27
CDR3 length: 12
CDR3 protein: ASSPAAKPYEQY

D gene: TRBD1
J gene: TRBJ1-4
V gene: TRBV25-1
CDR3 length: 11
CDR3 protein: ASRQGTNEKLF

D gene: .
J gene: TRBJ2-7
V gene: TRBV25-1
CDR3 length: 13
CDR3 protein: ASSDLRNSAHEQY

D gene: TRBD1
J gene: TRBJ2-5
V gene: TRBV6-1
CDR3 length: 12
CDR3 protein: ASRRDRAWETQY

D gene: TRBD2
J gene: TRBJ2-4
V gene: TRBV5-8
CDR3 length: 14
CDR3 protein: ASSLPGGPAKNIQY

D gene: .
J gene: TRBJ1-2
V gene: TRBV30
CDR3 length: 11
CDR3 protein: AWSLTALDGYT

D gene: TRBD1
J gene: TRBJ1-1
V gene: TRBV6-1
CDR3 length: 13
CDR3 protein: ASSQARDRVPEAF

D gene: .
J gene: TRBJ1-3
V gene: TRBV7-8
CDR3 length: 13
CDR3 protein: ASSLATGEGNTIY

D gene: TRBD2
J gene: TRBJ2-3
V gene: TRBV11-2
CDR3 length: 15
CDR3 protein: ASSLQASGGITDTQY

D gene: .
J gene: TRBJ1-2
V gene: TRBV19
CDR3 length: 13
CDR3 protein: ASRPNIEDPYGYT

D gene: TRBD1
J gene: TRBJ2-4
V gene: TRBV5-6
CDR3 length: 13
CDR3 protein: ASSQQGRAKNIQY

D gene: TRBD1
J gene: TRBJ2-7
V gene: TRBV10-2
CDR3 length: 13
CDR3 protein: ASSDGTGAFYEQY

D gene: TRBD1
J gene: TRBJ2-3
V gene: TRBV5-1
CDR3 length: 14
CDR3 protein: ASSSQGASRTDTQY

D gene: TRBD2
J gene: TRBJ2-7
V gene: TRBV10-3
CDR3 length: 15
CDR3 protein: AIRPGLAGTGTYEQY